A selection of T cell receptor beta chains follows, all from one sample in a study of vaccination and CD4 T cells after COVID-19. A single record per CDR3 protein comes from TCRdb applying MiXCR to the PCR reads. Of about 18,000 distinct CDR3 sequences in the sample, approximately 65% are singletons; the top ten hold over 1%. Sequenced material: CD4+ T cells from blood, taken before SARS-CoV-2 vaccination. These receptors all come from a human donor who had recovered from COVID-19. Both conserved end residues are part of each CDR3. D genes are given only for firm matches. Not every row has a clone size; where given, it reads once, few, many or a size class.

j_call | v_call | d_call | clone_size | cdr3_aa | cdr3_nt
TRBJ2-7 | TRBV28 | . | . | CASSLLGAWPYF | TGTGCCAGCAGTTTACTAGGGGCCTGGCCGTACTTC
TRBJ2-5 | TRBV28 | . | . | CASSSTGQWLTQYF | TGTGCCAGCAGTTCAACAGGGCAGTGGTTGACCCAGTACTTC
TRBJ2-5 | TRBV20-1 | TRBD2 | . | CSANYPSARLARETQYF | TGCAGTGCTAATTATCCTTCGGCTCGACTAGCGAGAGAGACCCAGTACTTC
TRBJ2-3 | TRBV20-1 | . | once | CSAERSGGSTDTQYF | TGCAGTGCGGAGCGTTCGGGCGGGAGCACAGATACGCAGTATTTT
TRBJ2-3 | TRBV20-1 | TRBD2 | . | CSASDLAGGFGDTQYF | TGCAGTGCTAGCGATCTAGCGGGAGGGTTCGGAGATACGCAGTATTTT
TRBJ2-2 | TRBV7-9 | . | . | CASKAGESGELFF | TGTGCCAGTAAGGCAGGGGAATCCGGGGAGCTGTTTTTT
TRBJ1-1 | TRBV6-5 | . | . | CASSYSEIAGGSPRRDTEAFF | TGTGCCAGCAGTTACTCGGAGATAGCGGGGGGGAGTCCACGCCGGGACACTGAAGCTTTCTTT
TRBJ1-2 | TRBV20-1 | . | . | CSARAVRGYTF | TGCAGTGCTAGAGCCGTTCGAGGCTACACCTTC
TRBJ2-3 | TRBV7-3 | . | . | CASSLGASADTQYF | TGTGCCAGCAGCTTGGGGGCTAGCGCAGATACGCAGTATTTT
TRBJ2-1 | TRBV11-1 | TRBD2 | . | CASSKQGSGRANEQFF | TGTGCCAGCAGCAAGCAGGGAAGCGGGAGGGCCAATGAGCAGTTCTTC
TRBJ1-2 | TRBV25-1 | . | . | CASSELRGLGYTF | TGTGCCAGCAGTGAATTAAGAGGGTTGGGCTACACCTTC
TRBJ2-5 | TRBV12-3/TRBV12-4 | . | few | CASSFRERETQYF | TGTGCCAGCAGTTTTCGGGAACGAGAGACCCAGTACTTC
TRBJ2-3 | TRBV20-1 | . | . | CSAAGPTAADTQYF | TGCAGTGCTGCAGGGCCCACAGCCGCAGATACGCAGTATTTT
TRBJ2-7 | TRBV20-1 | TRBD2 | . | CSAREGLVGEQYF | TGCAGTGCTAGAGAAGGACTAGTTGGGGAGCAGTACTTC
TRBJ2-7 | TRBV20-1 | . | few | CSAKREGTTSSYEQYF | TGCAGTGCTAAAAGGGAAGGGACCACCTCCTCTTACGAGCAGTACTTC
TRBJ2-1 | TRBV20-1 | . | . | CSARDSPSGHEQFF | TGCAGTGCTAGGGACAGTCCTTCCGGCCATGAGCAGTTCTTC
TRBJ2-1 | TRBV21-1 | . | . | CASTHHGNEQFF | TGTGCCAGCACCCACCACGGCAATGAGCAGTTCTTC